The 25 T cell receptor beta chains listed next were all sequenced from one sample in a study of blood T cell repertoires in COVID-19. Sequencing used immunoSEQ multiplex PCR; TCRdb keeps in-frame clones, though not all of them. The data hold approximately 150,000 clones, with around 85% observed a single time. Sequencing input: peripheral blood. All receptors come from a human donor in a cohort sampled during active COVID-19.

The rearrangement uses TRBV6-5 and TRBJ1-4, with a weak D call TRBD1 (5 bases). CDR1 is MNHEY, CDR2 SVGAGI, per germline. V was cut by 6 bases and J by 4 bases, with 9 bases left in between. CDR3 length equals 13 residues. The CDR3 coding sequence is TGTGCCAGCAGAGCGGGGGTTAATGAAAAACTGTTTTTT. This sequence encodes CASRAGVNEKLFF.

This clone was counted once. The chain couples TRBV6-1 to TRBJ2-3; TRBD2 is a possible D gene (5 bases). Germline loops: CDR1 MNHNS, CDR2 SASEGT. The CDR3 has 13 residues. Trimming stripped 3 bases from V and 4 bases from J, with 8 bases between. DNA for the CDR3: TGTGCCAGCAGTGAGGGGAGACCAGATACGCAGTATTTT. Protein: CASSEGRPDTQYF.

On this clone: At one end the junction does not follow the germline gene, possibly because of a read error. The chain employs TRBV28 and TRBJ2-7, with 14 positions matching TRBD2. CDR1 is MDHEN and CDR2 is SYDVKM in the germline V gene. The CDR3 runs 17 residues. This CDR3 reads CASSLWQRGGLAGERDF. In DNA, the CDR3 is TGTGCCAGCAGTTTATGGCAGAGGGGGGGACTAGCGGGAGAGCGAGACTTC. Variable domain in full (rest from reference TRBV28 and TRBJ2-7): DVKVTQSSRYLVKRTGEKVFLECVQDMDHENMFWYRQDPGLGLRLIYFSYDVKMKEKGDIPEGYSVSREKKERFSLILESASTNQTSMYLCASSLWQRGGLAGERDFGPGTRLTVT.

This CDR3 is CASSLTGVGEQFF. Written as DNA, the CDR3 is TGTGCCAGCAGCTTGACAGGGGTGGGTGAGCAGTTCTTC. V is TRBV11-3 and J is TRBJ2-1; TRBD1 agrees at 8 bases. Germline loops: CDR1 SGHNT, CDR2 YENEEA. This CDR3 region has 13 residues. Trimming cost V 3 bases and J 9 bases; bases outside gene matches: 4.

This chain joins TRBV4-1 and TRBJ1-1; tentative D call: TRBD1 (6 bases). Germline V gene sequence: CDR1 MGHRA, CDR2 YSYEKL. The CDR3 is 15 amino acids. The germline V and J ends were trimmed by 0 bases and 4 bases, with 12 bases remaining between them. CDR3 in amino acids: CASSQDRGWGTEAFF. CDR3 DNA: TGCGCCAGCAGCCAAGATAGGGGGTGGGGCACTGAAGCTTTCTTT.

Here the CDR3 DNA reads TGTGCCATCAGAGCCGGGACAGGGGTTGAAAAACTGTTTTTT. Its translation is CAIRAGTGVEKLFF. V gene TRBV10-3 combines with J gene TRBJ1-4; 10 bases match TRBD1. J lost 7 bases, V lost 6 bases, and 5 bases had no gene match. The CDR3 covers 14 residues. Germline V gene data show CDR1 as ENHRY and CDR2 as SYGVKD.

This clone was detected only once. The chain recombines TRBV5-1 with TRBJ1-2, with 7 bases fitting TRBD1. The germline gives CDR1 SGHRS, CDR2 YFSETQ. The CDR3 is made up of 14 amino acids. V was pared by 4 bases and J by 6 bases, with 9 bases of the junction left unmatched. The DNA of the CDR3 is TGCGCCAGCAGCGAATCCCAGGGGGTCGATGGCTACACCTTC. Protein sequence: CASSESQGVDGYTF. Looking up the rest from reference TRBV5-1 and TRBJ1-2 gives the full variable domain: KAGVTQTPRYLIKTRGQQVTLSCSPISGHRSVSWYQQTPGQGLQFLFEYFSETQRNKGNFPGRFSGRQFSNSRSEMNVSTLELGDSALYLCASSESQGVDGYTFGSGTRLTVV.

This chain links TRBV6-2 or TRBV6-3 with TRBJ2-7; TRBD1 aligns across 7 bases. The CDR3 spans 16 residues. Looked up from germline, CDR1 is MNHEY and CDR2 is SVGEGT. V shed 6 bases, J shed 3 bases, and the junction held 14 bases outside the gene matches. The CDR3 sequence: CASRYHPTGQVYEQYF. The CDR3 nucleotides read TGTGCCAGCAGATACCACCCTACCGGACAGGTCTACGAGCAGTACTTC.

The chain recombines TRBV7-3 with TRBJ2-1; D might be TRBD2 (6 bases). With 1 base removed from V and 9 bases from J, the gap between germline ends came to 16 bases. This CDR3 contains 15 residues. Germline V CDR1 and CDR2: SGHTA, FQGTGA. The CDR3, as DNA: TGTGCCAGCAGCTTAAGCCCCCTCGGGACTGGTGAGCAGTTCTTC. This codes for CASSLSPLGTGEQFF.

The genes are TRBV19 and TRBJ2-2; D might be TRBD2 (5 bases). The CDR3 has 12 amino acids. Between the trimmed V and J ends, which lost 6 bases and 5 bases, there was a span of 7 bases. From germline, CDR1 is LNHDA and CDR2 SQIVND (reference sequence). CDR3 nucleotides: TGTGCCAGTAGGAGGGAGACCGGGGAGCTGTTTTTT. Encoded protein: CASRRETGELFF. The full variable domain, rest sourced from reference TRBV19 and TRBJ2-2, is DGGITQSPKYLFRKEGQNVTLSCEQNLNHDAMYWYRQDPGQGLRLIYYSQIVNDFQKGDIAEGYSVSREKKESFPLTVTSAQKNPTAFYLCASRRETGELFFGEGSRLTVL.

The chain has TRBV6-5 and TRBJ1-4; D not certain. The CDR3 has 13 amino acids. The V gene's germline CDR1 is MNHEY and CDR2 SVGAGI. With 8 bases removed from V and 10 bases from J, the gap between germline ends came to 17 bases. The chain's CDR3 is CASRLLTVGKLFF. CDR3 DNA sequence: TGTGCCAGCCGCCTACTTACAGTTGGAAAACTGTTTTTT.

V usage is TRBV10-3 and J usage is TRBJ2-7, with D maybe TRBD1 (6 bases). This CDR3 has 16 amino acids. V lost 0 bases to trimming and J lost 2 bases, with 14 bases between them. The germline V gene encodes CDR1 ENHRY and CDR2 SYGVKD. Here the CDR3 DNA reads TGTGCCATCAGTGAGTCCGCGCAGGGGTCTCCCTACGAGCAGTACTTC. As protein: CAISESAQGSPYEQYF.

The gene calls are TRBV5-4 and TRBJ2-7, with D possibly being TRBD2 (8 bases). This CDR3 is built from 16 residues. Trimming removed 4 bases from V and 6 bases from J, with 23 bases in between. Germline V gene sequence: CDR1 SGHNT, CDR2 YYREEE (reference sequence). The CDR3 DNA reads TGTGCCAGCAGCCCGGGGGGGAGGGGGCGTGCGACCGAGCAGTACTTC. Translated: CASSPGGRGRATEQYF.

The chain recombines TRBV5-6 with TRBJ2-3, with 8 nucleotides matching TRBD2. The V gene end was trimmed by 4 bases and the J gene end by 3 bases; junction bases not matched to a gene: 10. The germline gives CDR1 SGHDT, CDR2 YYEEEE. CDR3 length: 16 amino acids. The CDR3 region has the DNA TGTGCCAGCAGCCCGTCGGGGGGGCGCGTGACAGATACGCAGTATTTT. This encodes CASSPSGGRVTDTQYF.

The chain combines TRBV4-1 with TRBJ2-3; D not resolved. The CDR3 has 19 residues. CDR1 is MGHRA and CDR2 is YSYEKL in the germline V gene. V was clipped by 0 bases and J by 3 bases, with 22 bases between them. CDR3 sequence reads: CASSQEASYLSTRTDTQYF. The CDR3 nucleotides read TGCGCCAGCAGCCAAGAGGCCTCATACCTAAGTACCAGGACAGATACGCAGTATTTT.

The chain combines TRBV4-3 with TRBJ2-5; the D gene is possibly TRBD1 (5 bases). The CDR3 is made up of 17 amino acids. Trimming took 0 bases from V and 4 from J, leaving 18 bases between them. Germline CDR1 is LGHNA and CDR2 is YSLEER. CDR3 DNA: TGCGCCAGCAGCCAAGAGGGGTCAGGGTTAATGGGAGAGACCCAGTACTTC. The encoded protein is CASSQEGSGLMGETQYF.

The chain recombines TRBV6-1 with TRBJ1-1, with D unresolved. Germline V gene sequence: CDR1 MNHNS, CDR2 SASEGT. V lost 3 bases and J lost 0, with 8 bases in between. This CDR3 is 14 amino acids long. The CDR3 DNA follows: TGTGCCAGCAGTGACGGACTTATGAACACTGAAGCTTTCTTT. Encoded protein: CASSDGLMNTEAFF.

J is TRBJ2-3 and V is TRBV5-4; D possibly corresponds to TRBD2 (6 bases). The germline V and J ends were trimmed by 4 bases and 4 bases, with 22 bases remaining between them. This CDR3 has 17 residues. Germline lookup yields CDR1 SGHNT and CDR2 YYREEE (reference sequence). The CDR3: CASSTGGWQGGADTQYF. CDR3 in DNA: TGTGCCAGCAGCACCGGGGGTTGGCAGGGTGGCGCAGATACGCAGTATTTT.

The chain employs TRBV6-5 and TRBJ2-7; TRBD1 is a possible D gene (5 bases). The CDR3 has 15 residues. V dropped 4 bases and J dropped 2 bases, with 15 bases sitting between them. CDR1 MNHEY and CDR2 SVGAGI come from the germline V gene. This CDR3 reads CASSSPTATAYEQYF. Here the CDR3 DNA reads TGTGCCAGCAGTTCCCCGACAGCAACAGCCTACGAGCAGTACTTC.

The chain links TRBV7-3 to TRBJ2-1, with TRBD2 identical over 9 bases. The CDR3 has 17 residues. The trim removed 4 bases at V and 7 bases at J, leaving 14 bases unmatched. Per germline, CDR1 SGHTA and CDR2 FQGTGA. CDR3 coding DNA: TGTGCCAGCAGCTACCCAGCGGGGGGCCCTCCTAGGAATGAGCAGTTCTTC. Translation gives CASSYPAGGPPRNEQFF.

This sequence joins TRBV19 and TRBJ1-2; D uncertain. V shed 6 bases and J shed 7 bases, with 12 bases lying between them. Germline V gene data show CDR1 as LNHDA and CDR2 as SQIVND (reference sequence). The CDR3 has 12 residues. The CDR3 DNA reads TGTGCCAGTAGGATCGGGATCCTTGGCTACACCTTC. Translated, it gives CASRIGILGYTF.

The chain uses TRBV6-6 and TRBJ1-4; D is uncertain. The CDR3 totals 11 residues. Germline-derived CDR1 and CDR2 are MNHNY and SVGAGI (reference sequence). V was trimmed by 6 bases and J by 8 bases, leaving 7 bases between them. The CDR3 DNA is TGTGCCAGCAGCTCCGGGGAAAAACTGTTTTTT. This translates into CASSSGEKLFF.

V and J are TRBV5-1 and TRBJ1-1, with D maybe TRBD1 (6 bases). The CDR3 totals 15 residues. CDR1 is SGHRS, CDR2 YFSETQ, per germline. Trimming removed 4 bases from V and 1 base from J, with 14 bases in between. The CDR3 DNA reads TGCGCCAGCAGCCAACGGACAGTCGGGAACACTGAAGCTTTCTTT. Translation: CASSQRTVGNTEAFF.

Only one count was recorded for this clone. CDR3 sequence reads: CASSLDPRRETQYF. The CDR3 DNA follows: TGTGCCAGCAGCTTGGATCCCCGGCGGGAGACCCAGTACTTC. The chain carries TRBV5-8 and TRBJ2-5; no reliable D call. The germline V gene has CDR1 SGHTS and CDR2 YDEGEE. This CDR3 spans 14 amino acids. V was pared by 0 bases and J by 5 bases, with 11 bases between.

The rearrangement joins TRBV6-1 to TRBJ1-3; D might be TRBD1 (5 bases). Trimming removed 4 bases at V and 4 bases at J, with 20 bases between. CDR1 and CDR2 (germline): MNHNS, SASEGT. This CDR3 has 17 amino acids. The CDR3 spells CASSALSAGRVGNTIYF. CDR3 DNA sequence: TGTGCCAGCAGTGCCCTTTCGGCCGGCAGGGTGGGAAACACCATATATTTT.